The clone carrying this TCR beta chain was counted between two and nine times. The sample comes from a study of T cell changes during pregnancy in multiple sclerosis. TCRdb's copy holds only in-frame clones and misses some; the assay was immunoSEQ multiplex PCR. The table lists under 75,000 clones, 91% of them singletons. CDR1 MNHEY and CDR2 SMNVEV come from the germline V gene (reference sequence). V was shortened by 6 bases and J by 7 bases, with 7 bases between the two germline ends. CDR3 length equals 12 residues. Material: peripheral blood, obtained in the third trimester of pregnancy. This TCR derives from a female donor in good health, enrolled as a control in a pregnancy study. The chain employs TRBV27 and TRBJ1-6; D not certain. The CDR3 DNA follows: TGTGCCAGCAGCCGCTACAATTCACCCCTCCACTTT. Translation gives CASSRYNSPLHF.